A selection of T cell receptor beta chains follows, all from one sample in a study of T-cell memory formation after mild COVID-19. MiXCR, applied by TCRdb to the 5' RACE reads, yields one record per CDR3 protein. The data show approximately 340,000 distinct CDR3 sequences, approximately 16% seen once. Sequenced input: PBMCs or a T cell subset sorted from them (not recorded which). These receptors were collected from a man in his late teens or twenties who had mild COVID-19 (a few samples of this study predate the infection). Cell type and time point are not known. Each CDR3 is given without its conserved first and last residue. The order of the fields is clone size, V gene, J gene, CDR3 protein. Rows give clone size only sometimes, using once, few, many, or a class for an expanded clone.

few,TRBV7-9,TRBJ2-5,ASSPRATRVETQY
NA,TRBV7-3,TRBJ1-6,ASSLVQGDSPLH
NA,TRBV7-9,TRBJ1-2,AIDDGYT
NA,TRBV3-1,TRBJ2-2,ASSPHRGRDTGELF
few,TRBV5-5,TRBJ2-1,ASHSGAYNEQF
NA,TRBV28,TRBJ1-1,ASRYQGGKTEAF
NA,TRBV7-3,TRBJ1-1,ASSLIRGTEAF
few,TRBV9,TRBJ1-6,ASSVVQEDALVHYNSPLH
NA,TRBV6-1,TRBJ1-5,ASSEGGINQPQH
few,TRBV7-2,TRBJ2-3,ASSFRMRADTQY
NA,TRBV2,TRBJ2-5,ASSTEETQY
NA,TRBV5-1,TRBJ1-1,ASSLAEGREAF
NA,TRBV20-1,TRBJ2-5,SAAGAPQETQY
few,TRBV7-2,TRBJ2-5,ASSGGPGRSETQY
NA,TRBV10-3,TRBJ1-4,AISEGRTNEKLF
few,TRBV20-1,TRBJ2-4,SARDWTRKNIQY
few,TRBV29-1,TRBJ1-6,SVELDSNSPLH
many,TRBV4-2,TRBJ2-7,ASSQDLGGGTYEQY
few,TRBV19,TRBJ2-3,ASSFATGITDTQY
NA,TRBV5-1,TRBJ1-3,ASNEGSGNTIY
few,TRBV6-2/TRBV6-3,TRBJ2-1,ASSSRPFGEQF
many,TRBV6-2/TRBV6-3,TRBJ2-7,ASSYHPGGISYEQY
NA,TRBV6-5,TRBJ1-5,ASSQNNQPQH
NA,TRBV7-3,TRBJ1-1,ASSLVPRVDRSDTEAF
NA,TRBV5-6,TRBJ2-3,ASSSLGRATSTDTQY
NA,TRBV7-2,TRBJ1-5,ASSLGSVQPQH
NA,TRBV12-3/TRBV12-4,TRBJ1-5,ASSLRAGHQPQH
few,TRBV2,TRBJ1-3,ASSEMRDSGNTIY
NA,TRBV20-1,TRBJ1-5,SARPGQFSNQPQH
few,TRBV24-1,TRBJ2-1,ATSPPGTRGAQF
NA,TRBV28,TRBJ1-5,ASSFSGFNQPQH
NA,TRBV15,TRBJ2-1,ATSRGQTNNEQF
NA,TRBV12-3/TRBV12-4,TRBJ2-6,ASSLGSHSGANVLT
NA,TRBV5-1,TRBJ2-5,ASSLARGMAGETQY
once,TRBV11-2,TRBJ2-5,ASSTLAGGMETQY
NA,TRBV5-6,TRBJ1-1,ASSLGAGDEAF
NA,TRBV5-1,TRBJ1-2,ASSLGTGDTYGYT
few,TRBV5-1,TRBJ1-2,ASSLSSANYGYT
few,TRBV12-3/TRBV12-4,TRBJ2-1,ASSPSEGRLAYNEQF
NA,TRBV11-2,TRBJ2-1,ASSLGRQGNYNEQF
NA,TRBV5-6,TRBJ1-2,ASSLIAGPYGYT
many,TRBV11-1,TRBJ2-1,ASSQIGTTNEQF
many,TRBV7-9,TRBJ2-3,ASSLPRVTDTQY
NA,TRBV4-2,TRBJ2-2,ASSQGLVTGELF
few,TRBV29-1,TRBJ2-5,SVDAQQETQY
NA,TRBV6-6,TRBJ1-3,ASSYLSSGNTIY
NA,TRBV3-1,TRBJ2-5,ASSHAGTGKETQY
NA,TRBV20-1,TRBJ1-5,SARQAPNQPQH
NA,TRBV10-3,TRBJ2-3,AISQRQGESTDTQY
NA,TRBV5-4,TRBJ2-7,ASSSGISGEQY
NA,TRBV5-1,TRBJ2-2,ASSSYRANTGELF
few,TRBV4-2,TRBJ2-7,ASSQAATSGGPFAYEQY
few,TRBV14,TRBJ2-1,ASSQGAVDWDEQF